This paragraph reports one TCR beta chain. Its specificity is unknown. What was sequenced on ten immunoSEQ deep assay plates was unsorted PBMC DNA. Profiling relied on immunoSEQ multiplex PCR, and the TCRdb table lists in-frame clones only, not all of them. In the table there are 450,000 to 500,000 clones, around 80% of which are singletons. The data derive from a study of shared clonotypes between healthy human individuals. Overall study findings and caveats: Sampling included only blood; tissue repertoires likely differ.

V dropped 3 bases and J dropped 2; count of bases not matched to a gene: 4. Germline assignment: CDR1 KGHSH and CDR2 LQKENI. The CDR3 has 15 amino acids. All donors were Caucasian adults living in Nashville, Tennessee. The genes are TRBV18 and TRBJ2-3; 8 bases agree with TRBD1. The sequencing input was PBMCs. This sequence was found in a woman aged 40 to 50 in good health. Some clones in this sample may be carry-over from other donors' samples. CDR3: CASSPRTGTTDTQYF. For the CDR3, the DNA is TGTGCCAGCTCACCTAGGACAGGGACCACAGATACGCAGTATTTT.